The 11 T cell receptor beta chains below come from one sample, sequenced in a study of shared clonotypes between healthy human individuals (dated by TCRdb to about 2020). Library prep was done by the immunoSEQ multiplex PCR assay. Held by TCRdb, this immuneACCESS table contains in-frame sequences only and omits some clones. Under half of the omission traces to an unresolved V gene where checked; the cause of the rest is unknown. A total of about 510,000 clones appear in this sample, 79% of them only once. The top ten hold roughly 13% of the sample. The specimen was PBMCs. These receptor sequences come from a woman aged 40 to 50 in good health. Some clones in this sample may be carry-over from other donors' samples.

The chain has TRBV29-1 and TRBJ2-1, with D possibly TRBD2 on 6 matching bases. This CDR3 contains 13 residues. Germline CDR1 and CDR2: SQVTM and ANQGSEA. Trimming left V 5 bases short and J 9 bases short, with 17 bases between. The CDR3 DNA follows: TGCAGCGTTCTCCGGGACTCCTCGGGTGAGCAGTTCTTC. The encoded protein is CSVLRDSSGEQFF.

This clone appeared a single time. J is TRBJ2-1 and V is TRBV5-1, with TRBD2 matching 13 bases. The germline V gene encodes CDR1 SGHRS and CDR2 YFSETQ. This CDR3 comprises 16 residues. V trimming: 0 bases; J trimming: 5 bases; junction bases outside the gene matches: 2. In nucleotides, the CDR3 is TGCGCCAGCAGCTTGGAGACTAGCGGGGGGCACAATGAGCAGTTCTTC. Translation gives CASSLETSGGHNEQFF.

The CDR3 loop is CASNERGLSNEQFF. As DNA, the CDR3 is TGTGCCAGCAACGAAAGGGGACTGTCCAATGAGCAGTTCTTC. The chain couples TRBV6-6 to TRBJ2-1; tentatively, D is TRBD2 (6 bases). V was clipped by 7 bases and J by 6 bases, with 16 bases between them. This CDR3 comprises 14 residues. Looked up from germline, CDR1 is MNHNY and CDR2 is SVGAGI (reference sequence).

The chain has TRBV2 and TRBJ1-1, with TRBD1 as a possible D gene (5 bases). Trimming took off 1 base at V and 6 bases at J, with 9 bases between the two ends. CDR1 is SNHLY and CDR2 is FYNNEI in the germline V gene. CDR3 length equals 13 residues. Here the CDR3 reads CASSEVQGAEAFF. CDR3 bases: TGTGCCAGCAGTGAAGTTCAGGGCGCTGAAGCTTTCTTT.

The chain couples TRBV5-6 to TRBJ1-2; TRBD1 might be the D (5 bases). Germline assignment: CDR1 SGHDT and CDR2 YYEEEE. Trimming left V 4 bases short and J 3 bases short, with 16 bases between. This CDR3 has 15 amino acids. The CDR3 is CASSPEPGLDYGYTF. CDR3 nucleotides: TGTGCCAGCAGCCCGGAGCCAGGGCTGGACTATGGCTACACCTTC.

V and J are TRBV18 and TRBJ1-4; D possibly corresponds to TRBD1 (6 bases). There are 16 residues in the CDR3. V gave up 2 bases and J gave up 4 bases, with 14 bases separating them. Germline lookup yields CDR1 KGHSH and CDR2 LQKENI. The CDR3 here is CASSPWPTGINEKLFF. For the CDR3, the DNA is TGTGCCAGCTCACCATGGCCGACAGGCATTAATGAAAAACTGTTTTTT.

Details on this clone: This could be a read error, since a much larger clone is one nucleotide away. The chain recombines TRBV30 with TRBJ2-4, with D hard to call. Trimming took off 3 bases at V and 7 bases at J, with 13 bases between the two ends. The CDR3 totals 13 residues. Germline CDR1 and CDR2: GTSNPN and SVGIG (reference sequence). In DNA form, the CDR3 reads TGTGCCTGGAGCGCAAAGGAGACCAACATTCAGTACTTC. It codes for CAWSAKETNIQYF.

V and J are TRBV9 and TRBJ1-1; D is ambiguous. V was shortened by 4 bases and J by 3 bases, with 16 bases between the two germline ends. Germline lookup yields CDR1 SGDLS and CDR2 YYNGEE. There are 15 residues in the CDR3. In DNA form, the CDR3 reads TGTGCCAGCAGCCCAGGAGATTGGTGGGACACTGAAGCTTTCTTT. Translating gives CASSPGDWWDTEAFF.

The chain couples TRBV7-3 to TRBJ2-5; TRBD2 aligns across 9 bases. This CDR3 is built from 16 residues. The germline CDR1 and CDR2 sequences are SGHTA and FQGTGA. The trim removed 5 bases at V and 3 bases at J, leaving 10 bases unmatched. CDR3 loop: CASSELGSGSEETQYF. The CDR3 bases are TGTGCCAGCAGCGAGTTGGGTAGCGGGAGTGAAGAGACCCAGTACTTC.

This chain uses TRBV11-3 with TRBJ2-7; TRBD2 matches at 9 bases. Germline V gene data show CDR1 as SGHNT and CDR2 as YENEEA. Trimming at V came to 5 bases and at J to 5 bases, leaving 4 bases not matched to a gene. There are 13 residues in the CDR3. This CDR3 is CASSLSGGNEQYF. The CDR3 DNA reads TGTGCCAGCAGCCTTAGCGGGGGCAACGAGCAGTACTTC.

This clone was recorded a few times. The V call is TRBV28, the J call TRBJ2-7; TRBD2 might be the D (5 bases). Trimming stripped 6 bases from V and 0 bases from J, with 15 bases between. The germline V gene encodes CDR1 MDHEN and CDR2 SYDVKM. This CDR3 is built from 15 residues. CDR3 region: CASREDQSYSYEQYF. Written as DNA, the CDR3 is TGTGCCAGCAGGGAGGACCAAAGTTACTCCTACGAGCAGTACTTC.